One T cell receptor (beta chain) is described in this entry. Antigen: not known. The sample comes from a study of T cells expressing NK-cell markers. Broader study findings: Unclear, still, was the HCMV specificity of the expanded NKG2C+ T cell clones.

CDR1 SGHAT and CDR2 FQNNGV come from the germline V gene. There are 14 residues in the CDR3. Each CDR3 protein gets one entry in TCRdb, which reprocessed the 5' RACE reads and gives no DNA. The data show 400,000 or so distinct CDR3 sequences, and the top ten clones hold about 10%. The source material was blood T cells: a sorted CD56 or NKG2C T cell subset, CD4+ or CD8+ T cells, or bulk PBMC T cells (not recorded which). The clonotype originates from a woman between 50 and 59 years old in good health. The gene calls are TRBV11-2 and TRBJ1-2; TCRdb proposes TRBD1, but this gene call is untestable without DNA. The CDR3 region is CASSPTPTGAGYTF. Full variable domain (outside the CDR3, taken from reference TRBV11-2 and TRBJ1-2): EAGVAQSPRYKIIEKRQSVAFWCNPISGHATLYWYQQILGQGPKLLIQFQNNGVVDDSQLPKDRFSAERLKGVDSTLKIQPAKLEDSAVYLCASSPTPTGAGYTFGSGTRLTVV.